A selection of T cell receptor beta chains follows, all from one sample in a study of T cell changes during pregnancy in multiple sclerosis. TCRdb's table, derived via immunoSEQ multiplex PCR, lists solely in-frame clones and lacks some. The profile shows some 56,000 clones, roughly 92% of them singletons. The starting material was peripheral blood, obtained in the third trimester of pregnancy. The receptor set was obtained from a female donor in good health, enrolled as a control in a pregnancy study. CDR3s include the opening cysteine and the closing phenylalanine or tryptophan. D genes are given only for firm matches. Clone size is not always given. Where it is, it says once, few, many or a class for expanded clones.

TRBJ2-5 | - | once | TRBV5-1 | TGCGCCAGCAGCCCCGGGCAGCCAGGGGTAACCCAGTACTTC | CASSPGQPGVTQYF
TRBJ2-1 | - | - | TRBV10-2 | TGCGCCAGCAGTTACCTAGTGGGTGAGCAGTTCTTC | CASSYLVGEQFF
TRBJ1-2 | - | - | TRBV27 | TGTGCCAGCAGTTTAGGAGGGTATCCCTATGGCTACACCTTC | CASSLGGYPYGYTF
TRBJ2-7 | - | - | TRBV28 | TGTGCCAGCAGTTTCGTTGTGGGGGACAAGGTTCCCTACGAGCAGTACTTC | CASSFVVGDKVPYEQYF
TRBJ1-2 | TRBD1 | - | TRBV9 | TGTGCCAGCAGCGTAGGAGGGACAGGCAACTATGGCTACACCTTC | CASSVGGTGNYGYTF
TRBJ1-3 | - | - | TRBV7-2 | TGTGCCAGCAGCCCGGTTATAACTGGAAACACCATATATTTT | CASSPVITGNTIYF
TRBJ2-5 | TRBD1 | - | TRBV6-1 | TGTGCCAGCAATCCGGACAGGGGTCAAGAGACCCAGTACTTC | CASNPDRGQETQYF
TRBJ2-2 | TRBD2 | - | TRBV27 | TGTGCCAGCTCGGGGGGTAGCGGGATCACCGGGGAGCTGTTTTTT | CASSGGSGITGELFF
TRBJ1-5 | TRBD1 | - | TRBV5-8 | TGTGCCAGCAGCCATGGGGAAAGGACAGGGGTTCAGCCCCAGCATTTT | CASSHGERTGVQPQHF
TRBJ1-1 | - | - | TRBV6-6 | TGTGCCATCTGGGCGGGCGGGGGCGCGGGAGCTTTCTTT | CAIWAGGGAGAFF
TRBJ1-2 | - | - | TRBV9 | TGTGCCAGCATGGGGTGGGGCAGCTCGAATAATGGCTACACCTTC | CASMGWGSSNNGYTF
TRBJ1-3 | - | - | TRBV13 | TGTGCCAGCAGCCCCGGGGATTTCTCTGGAAACACCATATATTTT | CASSPGDFSGNTIYF
TRBJ1-1 | TRBD1 | - | TRBV28 | TGTGCCAGCAGGGGACAGATGAACACTGAAGCTTTCTTT | CASRGQMNTEAFF
TRBJ2-7 | - | - | TRBV5-6 | TGTGCCAGCAGCTTGCTAGGGGCTCTCTACGAGCAGTACTTC | CASSLLGALYEQYF
TRBJ1-1 | - | - | TRBV5-1 | TGCGCCAGCGGGGAGGTGAACACTGAAGCTTTCTTT | CASGEVNTEAFF
TRBJ1-1 | - | - | TRBV10-2 | TGCGCCAGCAGTGAGCCCGCAGGGGACACAGGGAGACGAGCTTTCTTT | CASSEPAGDTGRRAFF
TRBJ2-5 | - | - | TRBV2 | TGTGCCAGCAGGCGGGACGTAGGGGAGACCCAGTACTTC | CASRRDVGETQYF
TRBJ1-2 | TRBD1 | - | TRBV5-4 | TGTGCCAGCAGCCGGGACAGAGCTAACTATGGCTACACCTTC | CASSRDRANYGYTF
TRBJ1-3 | - | - | TRBV9 | TGTGCCAGCAGCGCTTCCGGGGGAAACACCATATATTTT | CASSASGGNTIYF
TRBJ1-5 | TRBD1 | - | TRBV29-1 | TGCAGCGTGGGGACAGGGGGCAATCAGCCCCAGCATTTT | CSVGTGGNQPQHF
TRBJ1-1 | TRBD1 | - | TRBV10-3 | TGTGCCATTACGGACAGGGTAGACACTGAAGCTTTCTTT | CAITDRVDTEAFF
TRBJ2-1 | TRBD2 | - | TRBV11-2 | TGTGCCAGCAGCTTGATTGGCGGGAGGGCCAGAGGTGAGCAGTTCTTC | CASSLIGGRARGEQFF
TRBJ2-1 | - | - | TRBV6-1 | TGTGCCAGCAGTGAATGGGGGGAAGACTCCTACAATGAGCAGTTCTTC | CASSEWGEDSYNEQFF
TRBJ2-1 | - | - | TRBV7-3 | TGTGCCAGCAGTTCTGGACAGTACAATGAGCAGTTCTTC | CASSSGQYNEQFF
TRBJ2-7 | - | - | TRBV28 | TGTGCCAGCAGTTTCGGTGGAGACCTCTACGAGCAGTACTTC | CASSFGGDLYEQYF
TRBJ2-7 | TRBD1 | - | TRBV6-5 | TGTGCCAGCAGTTACCCTACAGGGGGCGGGCAGTACTTC | CASSYPTGGGQYF
TRBJ2-2 | - | - | TRBV28 | TGTGCCAGCAGCGGGGGGCCTCGGAACACCGGGGAGCTGTTTTTT | CASSGGPRNTGELFF
TRBJ2-1 | - | - | TRBV19 | TGTGCCAGTAGTATAGTAAGAGGCAATGAGCAGTTCTTC | CASSIVRGNEQFF
TRBJ1-3 | - | - | TRBV9 | TGTGCCAGCAGCCTAGTCCCAGGGTACGGAAACACCATATATTTT | CASSLVPGYGNTIYF
TRBJ2-3 | TRBD1 | - | TRBV25-1 | TGTGCCAGCAGTGGCGGGACAGGATTTATGACTAGCACAGATACGCAGTATTTT | CASSGGTGFMTSTDTQYF
TRBJ1-6 | TRBD1 | - | TRBV5-8 | TGTGCCAGCAGCTACAGGACAGGGATAATGAATTCACCCCTCCACTTT | CASSYRTGIMNSPLHF
TRBJ2-2 | - | - | TRBV14 | TGTGCCAGCAGTCAAGACATAGCCCGGTCGGGCACCGGGGAGCTGTTTTTT | CASSQDIARSGTGELFF
TRBJ1-3 | - | - | TRBV5-1 | TGCGCCAGCAGCTTGGATCCTACAGGGACTGGAAACACCATATATTTT | CASSLDPTGTGNTIYF
TRBJ1-2 | - | - | TRBV5-1 | TGCGCCAGCAGCTTGGAAGGGGTTCGGTATGGCTACACCTTC | CASSLEGVRYGYTF
TRBJ2-1 | TRBD2 | - | TRBV28 | TGTGCCAGTGGGAAAAGCGGGAGGGCCCCTGAGCAGTTCTTC | CASGKSGRAPEQFF
TRBJ2-7 | TRBD1 | - | TRBV7-8 | TGTGCCAGCAGCTTGGGAAGACAGGGGATGAGCGAGCAGTACTTC | CASSLGRQGMSEQYF
TRBJ1-5 | - | - | TRBV18 | TGTGCCAGCTCACCAGGGGCAGGTAATCAGCCCCAGCATTTT | CASSPGAGNQPQHF
TRBJ2-3 | TRBD2 | - | TRBV6-4 | TGTGCCAGCAGTGACTCCGCACTAGCGAAAGGGATGCAGTATTTT | CASSDSALAKGMQYF
TRBJ2-1 | - | once | TRBV29-1 | TGCAGCGTTCCGACTCTCACTGGTAGTAATGAGCAGTTCTTC | CSVPTLTGSNEQFF
TRBJ1-2 | - | - | TRBV7-8 | TGTGCCAGCAGCTTAGTAAGGACAGTGGGGCTGTATAACTATGGCTACACCTTC | CASSLVRTVGLYNYGYTF
TRBJ1-2 | TRBD1 | - | TRBV4-3 | TGCGCCAGCAGCCATACCGGGACAGGGGCCTCCGGGTATGGCTACACCTTC | CASSHTGTGASGYGYTF
TRBJ2-1 | - | - | TRBV7-9 | TGTGCCAGCAGCTTACAGGGGCCCTCGGGGGGTGAGCAGTTCTTC | CASSLQGPSGGEQFF
TRBJ2-1 | - | - | TRBV19 | TGTGCCAGTAGTATATCCGGTGGTGAGCAGTTCTTC | CASSISGGEQFF
TRBJ1-1 | - | - | TRBV30 | TGTGCCTGGACCATAGGGGGATTGAACACTGAAGCTTTCTTT | CAWTIGGLNTEAFF
TRBJ2-7 | - | - | TRBV29-1 | TGCAGCGTCGGGCAGGGAATCCCAGGGGATGCCTACGAGCAGTACTTC | CSVGQGIPGDAYEQYF
TRBJ1-2 | - | - | TRBV5-4 | TGTGCCAGCAGCCTCTCTTCCTTTGGCTACACCTTC | CASSLSSFGYTF
TRBJ2-5 | TRBD2 | - | TRBV7-8 | TGTGCCAGTTATCAGGACGGACTAGCGGGAGGGCCGGATACCCAGTACTTC | CASYQDGLAGGPDTQYF
TRBJ2-2 | TRBD1 | - | TRBV28 | TGTGCCAGCAGTTTCTCGGGACAGGGAGTGAACGGGGAGCTGTTTTTT | CASSFSGQGVNGELFF
TRBJ2-2 | - | once | TRBV28 | TGTGCCAGCAGTTTTCTGAACACCGGGGAGCTGTTTTTT | CASSFLNTGELFF
TRBJ2-7 | - | - | TRBV28 | TGTGCCAGCAGTCCCCTGGGTGGGGAGCCTACCTACGAGCAGTACTTC | CASSPLGGEPTYEQYF
TRBJ1-1 | - | - | TRBV11-3 | TGTGCCAGCAGTTCTAGTTTCGGGGATGTAAAAGCTTTCTTT | CASSSSFGDVKAFF
TRBJ2-7 | - | once | TRBV28 | TGTGCCAGCAGCTGGGACACCGCCTACGAGCAGTACTTC | CASSWDTAYEQYF
TRBJ1-1 | - | - | TRBV11-3 | TGTGCCAGCAGCTTAGGTGGGACAACCGTTGAAGCTTTCTTT | CASSLGGTTVEAFF
TRBJ1-3 | - | once | TRBV28 | TGTGCCAGCAGTTTAGGAACGACAGTCATCTCTGGAAACACCATATATTTT | CASSLGTTVISGNTIYF